This TCR beta chain derives from a study of cytomegalovirus exposure and HLA in healthy donors. Study-wide context: HLA-typed donors contributed about 85 million unique TCRs, which were held in an early data release.

Both 60 Vbeta primers and 13 Jbeta primers went into the PCR. Original data processing: In a later analysis, of tens of millions of unique beta chains, around 11 million appeared in at least two donors. The repertoire was sequenced with immunoSEQ multiplex PCR; TCRdb's copy has only in-frame clones and lacks some. That table is the source of V, J and clone size, and D and trimming were worked out from the DNA. This sample has about 81,000 clones; 90% occur once, and the top ten carry around 2.5%. Source material: PBMCs. The sequence came from a man younger than 35 in good health and CMV-seronegative.

CDR3: CASGTTTGSLYTEAFF. The CDR3 DNA reads TGTGCCAGCGGTACAACGACAGGGAGTTTATACACTGAAGCTTTCTTT. The V call is TRBV27, the J call TRBJ1-1, with 7 bases matching TRBD1. Losses at the gene ends were 8 bases for V and 3 bases for J; bases not matched to a gene: 15. Germline V gene sequence: CDR1 MNHEY, CDR2 SMNVEV (reference sequence). The CDR3 extends over 16 amino acids.